A selection of T cell receptor beta chains follows, all from one sample in a study of neurological immune-mediated disorders. TCRdb reanalysed the 5' RACE reads using MiXCR and keeps one entry per CDR3 protein. The table has 25,000 to 30,000 distinct CDR3 sequences, about 3.1% seen once; the top ten hold 7%. The sample consisted of PBMCs. The receptors stem from a woman between 25 and 40 years old with multiple sclerosis. Each CDR3 is given with its conserved first and last residue. The order of the fields is V gene, clone size, J gene, D gene, CDR3 protein, CDR3 DNA. D genes are given only for firm matches. Clone size is stated in some rows and not others, as once, few, many or a class when expanded.

TRBV7-2	many	TRBJ2-7	NA	CASSLVRPYEQYF	TGTGCCAGCAGCTTAGTCCGCCCCTACGAGCAGTACTTC
TRBV20-1	many	TRBJ1-1	TRBD1	CSARTGQGRTEAFF	TGCAGTGCTAGAACGGGACAGGGGAGAACTGAAGCTTTCTTT
TRBV3-1	many	TRBJ2-5	TRBD2	CASSQDPTGGMTQYF	TGTGCCAGCAGTCAAGATCCAACGGGGGGTATGACCCAGTACTTC
TRBV15	many	TRBJ2-5	NA	CATSRETSLGRGTQYF	TGTGCCACCAGCAGAGAAACCAGTCTGGGTCGAGGGACCCAGTACTTC
TRBV20-1	many	TRBJ1-6	TRBD1	CSARDMLAIQGASTSPLHF	TGCAGTGCTAGAGATATGCTCGCGATTCAGGGGGCGAGCACGTCACCCCTCCACTTT
TRBV29-1	many	TRBJ2-7	NA	CSVSVGNRQYF	TGCAGCGTTTCGGTAGGCAACCGGCAGTACTTC
TRBV5-1	many	TRBJ2-1	TRBD1	CASSLVDRYNEQFF	TGCGCCAGCAGCTTGGTGGACAGGTACAATGAGCAGTTCTTC
TRBV20-1	many	TRBJ2-7	TRBD2	CSARDTSGFYEQYF	TGCAGTGCTAGAGACACTAGCGGGTTCTACGAGCAGTACTTC
TRBV28	many	TRBJ1-2	NA	CASSLQTGLNYGYTF	TGTGCCAGCAGTTTACAAACAGGGCTGAACTATGGCTACACCTTC
TRBV5-6	many	TRBJ2-1	TRBD1	CASSRDRGGEQFF	TGTGCCAGCAGCCGGGACAGGGGTGGTGAGCAGTTCTTC
TRBV6-1	many	TRBJ2-7	TRBD1	CASSETGTGSYEQYF	TGTGCCAGCAGTGAAACGGGGACAGGGTCCTACGAGCAGTACTTC
TRBV7-2	many	TRBJ2-1	TRBD2	CASRLQEGWRGDNEQFF	TGTGCCAGCAGGCTACAAGAGGGATGGCGGGGGGACAATGAGCAGTTCTTC
TRBV2	many	TRBJ2-7	NA	CATVKTSSYEQYF	TGTGCCACCGTTAAGACTTCCTCCTACGAGCAGTACTTC
TRBV2	many	TRBJ2-1	TRBD2	CAGGGSYNEQFF	TGTGCCGGGGGGGGCTCCTACAATGAGCAGTTCTTC
TRBV6-6	many	TRBJ2-3	NA	CASTPTGGRTDTQYF	TGTGCCAGCACCCCTACGGGCGGGCGCACAGATACGCAGTATTTT
TRBV4-2	many	TRBJ2-7	TRBD2	CASSQDRTSGGSYEQYF	TGTGCCAGCAGCCAAGATAGGACTAGCGGGGGGTCCTACGAGCAGTACTTC
TRBV18	few	TRBJ1-5	TRBD1	CASSPTTGGVVYSNQPQHF	TGTGCCAGCTCACCGACGACAGGGGGTGTTGTTTATAGCAATCAGCCCCAGCATTTT
TRBV18	many	TRBJ2-1	TRBD2	CASSLSSGRVDEQFF	TGTGCCAGCTCACTCTCTAGCGGGAGAGTCGATGAGCAGTTCTTC
TRBV2	many	TRBJ2-5	NA	CASSPPLGAQETQYF	TGTGCCAGCAGTCCCCCCCTGGGGGCCCAAGAGACCCAGTACTTC
TRBV4-2	many	TRBJ2-7	TRBD2	CASSQTPGLAGYEQYF	TGTGCCAGCAGCCAGACCCCGGGACTAGCGGGATACGAGCAGTACTTC
TRBV28	many	TRBJ2-5	TRBD1	CASSPGIKGGAWETQYF	TGTGCCAGCAGTCCCGGCATTAAAGGGGGCGCGTGGGAGACCCAGTACTTC
TRBV7-2	NA	TRBJ2-2	NA	CASSLNPGNTGELFF	TGTGCCAGCAGCTTAAATCCAGGGAACACCGGGGAGCTGTTTTTT
TRBV20-1	many	TRBJ2-4	TRBD1	CSALTGTNIQYF	TGCAGTGCTCTGACAGGGACGAACATTCAGTACTTC
TRBV9	many	TRBJ1-1	NA	CASSVAPTRDTEAFF	TGTGCCAGCAGCGTAGCGCCCACTCGGGACACTGAAGCTTTCTTT
TRBV3-1	NA	TRBJ2-7	NA	CASSVRDYEQYF	TGTGCCAGCAGCGTCCGGGACTACGAGCAGTACTTC
TRBV29-1	NA	TRBJ2-2	NA	CSVVANLERPGELFF	TGCAGCGTTGTGGCCAACCTGGAGAGGCCCGGGGAGCTGTTTTTT
TRBV9	many	TRBJ2-1	TRBD2	CASSGVAGGPSEEQFF	TGTGCCAGCAGCGGAGTAGCGGGAGGGCCTTCCGAGGAGCAGTTCTTC
TRBV12-3/TRBV12-4	many	TRBJ2-1	NA	CASRTWAGRNEQFF	TGTGCCAGCAGGACTTGGGCAGGGCGGAATGAGCAGTTCTTC
TRBV7-8	many	TRBJ2-7	TRBD1	CASSFPGQPPVEQYF	TGTGCCAGCAGCTTTCCGGGACAGCCGCCAGTGGAGCAGTACTTC
TRBV5-1	many	TRBJ1-5	TRBD1	CASSAQGGDNQPQHF	TGCGCCAGCAGCGCCCAGGGGGGGGACAATCAGCCCCAGCATTTT
TRBV5-6	many	TRBJ2-1	NA	CASSLKLGTASFF	TGTGCCAGCAGCTTAAAACTGGGAACAGCGTCGTTCTTC
TRBV5-1	many	TRBJ2-7	TRBD2	CASSGGTTRRGKEQYF	TGCGCCAGCAGTGGAGGCACTACTCGGCGGGGGAAAGAGCAGTACTTC
TRBV29-1	many	TRBJ2-3	NA	CSARITDTQYF	TGCAGCGCTAGAATCACAGATACGCAGTATTTT
TRBV12-3/TRBV12-4	many	TRBJ2-5	NA	CASSRLRAQETQYF	TGTGCCAGCAGCCGACTCCGGGCTCAAGAGACCCAGTACTTC
TRBV27	many	TRBJ2-7	NA	CASRTANSYEQYF	TGTGCCAGCAGGACGGCGAACTCCTACGAGCAGTACTTC
TRBV5-1	NA	TRBJ1-5	TRBD1	CASSFSGGKDQPQHF	TGCGCCAGCAGCTTCTCAGGGGGAAAGGATCAGCCCCAGCATTTT
TRBV12-3/TRBV12-4	many	TRBJ2-2	TRBD2	CASSPRTSGSFPGELFF	TGTGCCAGCAGTCCCCGGACTAGCGGGAGTTTTCCCGGGGAGCTGTTTTTT
TRBV6-5	many	TRBJ1-1	NA	CASSAENTEAFF	TGTGCCAGCAGCGCAGAGAACACTGAAGCTTTCTTT
TRBV3-1	many	TRBJ2-5	NA	CASSQDDYEETQYF	TGTGCCAGCAGCCAAGACGACTACGAAGAGACCCAGTACTTC
TRBV7-2	many	TRBJ2-5	TRBD2	CASSSQSTSTGAETQYF	TGTGCCAGCAGCTCCCAATCGACTAGCACGGGTGCAGAGACCCAGTACTTC
TRBV7-2	many	TRBJ1-6	NA	CASSLVSNSPLNF	TGTGCCAGCAGCTTGGTTTCCAATTCACCCCTCAACTTT
TRBV20-1	many	TRBJ2-5	NA	CSARDRQGQETQYF	TGCAGTGCTAGAGATAGGCAGGGCCAAGAGACCCAGTACTTC
TRBV20-1	many	TRBJ1-5	NA	CSARRSLNQPQHF	TGCAGTGCTAGACGGTCGCTCAATCAGCCCCAGCATTTT
TRBV29-1	many	TRBJ2-5	NA	CSVVSGAPETQYF	TGCAGCGTTGTATCCGGCGCGCCAGAGACCCAGTACTTC
TRBV5-1	many	TRBJ1-3	TRBD1	CASSPGGSGNTIYF	TGCGCCAGCAGCCCAGGGGGCTCTGGAAACACCATATATTTT
TRBV12-3/TRBV12-4	many	TRBJ2-1	NA	CASSLSGEAYNEQFF	TGTGCCAGCAGCCTTTCCGGTGAGGCCTACAATGAGCAGTTCTTC
TRBV7-2	many	TRBJ1-5	NA	CASSQDSTTNQPQHF	TGTGCCAGCAGCCAGGACAGCACTACCAATCAGCCCCAGCATTTT
TRBV12-3/TRBV12-4	many	TRBJ2-5	NA	CASSSTRGAQYF	TGTGCCAGCAGTTCAACGCGCGGGGCCCAGTACTTC
TRBV7-2	many	TRBJ2-2	NA	CASSPGRITGELFF	TGTGCCAGCAGCCCCGGACGGATCACCGGGGAGCTGTTTTTT
TRBV5-1	many	TRBJ1-2	NA	CASSHGGLGDGYTF	TGCGCCAGCAGCCACGGGGGCCTAGGGGATGGCTACACCTTC
TRBV24-1	many	TRBJ2-7	TRBD1	CATSAAGGIYEQYF	TGTGCCACCAGTGCGGCAGGGGGTATCTACGAGCAGTACTTC
TRBV5-1	many	TRBJ2-7	NA	CASSPGRPPYEQYF	TGCGCCAGCAGCCCGGGACGGCCACCCTACGAGCAGTACTTC
TRBV7-2	many	TRBJ1-4	TRBD1	CASSNRQGRDEKLFF	TGTGCCAGCAGCAACCGACAGGGACGGGATGAAAAACTGTTTTTT